This record concerns one T cell receptor (beta chain) sequence. This clone was recorded a few times. The clone's antigen remains unknown. Base qualities are not at hand, and no much larger clone is one base apart. The sample comes from a study of shared clonotypes between healthy human individuals (dated by TCRdb to between 2020 and 2021). Background on the whole study: The cohort included a few men and two women between 18 and 49 years of age. For each donor, CD4 naive and CD4 memory were each given three plates, CD8 naive was given two plates, and CD8 memory was given one plate. Blood TCR repertoires of about 5 healthy adults were deeply sequenced to estimate repertoire size and the extent of clonotype sharing between individuals. Libraries were prepared and TCR repertoires were sequenced by different laboratories using diverse techniques, in order to increase sequencing depth and limit assay-specific biases. Each donor's leukapheresis produced roughly between about 0.85 and 10 billion PBMCs. Points the paper makes about the study in general: Larger estimated clonotype richness was generally found for naive subsets than for memory subsets. Even with the large sequencing depth, rarefaction of the sorted-subset datasets indicated that sequencing was incomplete. Because the study included a small number of donors, the genetic and exposure-history diversity represented was limited. Pairwise subsampling led to the expectation that sequencing depth would affect the degree of clonotype sharing among donors. About 5% of naive CD4, around 3.6% of naive CD8, about 2.5% of memory CD4, and over 0.35% of memory CD8 clonotypes were shared across four donors. Sampling was limited to blood, and TCR repertoires in tissue likely differ from TCR repertoires in blood. Compared with non-shared clonotypes, clonotypes shared by all four sorted-subset donors had higher generation probabilities.

As encoded in the germline V gene (reference sequence), CDR1 is MNHEY while CDR2 is SMNVEV. The junction shows trimming of 2 bases on V and 8 bases on J, plus 12 bases between the germline ends. Taken from cysteine to phenylalanine, the CDR3 has 13 residues. Of the read, only the CDR3 DNA is kept; its 39 bases are in frame from base 1. TCR CDR3 regions were amplified from genomic DNA by multiplex PCR using the deep immunoSEQ assay. Genomic DNA extracted from each cell subset was distributed evenly over all wells of several immunoSEQ 96-well plates, and each plate served as one replicate. For sorted subsets, around 0.2 ug genomic DNA, equal to tens of thousands of T cell genomes, was loaded into each replicate PCR. Purified libraries were quantified with a Qubit 3.0 fluorometer, sized on a Bioanalyzer 2100, and re-quantified with the KAPA Library Quantification kit. Each immunoSEQ 96-well plate was sequenced on its own single-read 150-cycle Illumina NextSeq 550 flow cell. In the authors' own workflow: Because the immunoSEQ output included only junctional sequences and no quality scores, the filtering could not be the same as the filtering used for full-length reads. To assign V/J genes and CDR3, sequences were annotated against IMGT germline references using PyIR, a Python wrapper for IgBLAST v1.9. Any read was removed if the V/J assignment was weak (E-value above 1e-6), the CDR3 was missing, or the read contained stop codons, out-of-frame junctions, or ambiguous translated residues. V3J clonotypes were defined as sequences sharing an identical inferred V gene, J gene, and CDR3 amino acid sequence. Percentage overlap between repertoires was calculated by dividing the number of shared unique clonotypes by the size of the smaller repertoire. Three approaches were used to assess repertoire richness: RTK rarefaction, the Chao1 estimator, and Recon v2.1 estimates of unobserved clonotypes. OLGA was used to compute generation probabilities for all TCRbeta clonotypes that the gDNA method yielded from a handful of donors. In its TCRdb copy, this immuneACCESS table keeps in-frame sequences only and misses some clones. Where compared with another copy, unresolved V genes explain less than half of these, and the others have no known cause. D and trimming come from the DNA, and the V and J calls and clone size come from that table. The sample table holds about 2.1 million clones, of which roughly 93% were seen once. The ten largest clones add up to approximately 1.7% of the sample.

CD8 naive samples were CD45RO-negative cells positively selected for CCR7, giving a CD45RA+CCR7+ population that excluded TemRA cells. Donors were healthy HIV-negative adults with no recently reported acute infections or vaccinations. Only Caucasian adults living in Nashville, Tennessee, USA were represented among the donors. After blood collection by leukapheresis, PBMCs were isolated using Ficoll-Histopaque density gradient centrifugation and then cryopreserved in the vapor phase of liquid nitrogen. Analytical flow cytometry was used to check the purity and quantity of each magnetically sorted T cell population. From each sorted fraction, genomic DNA was isolated and quantified by UV absorbance on a Nanodrop 2000c.

The V and J segments used are TRBV27 and TRBJ1-1, with no D gene named confidently. This TCR derives from a man younger than 30 in good health. Some clones in this sample may be carry-over from other donors' samples. The sequencing input was naive CD8+ T cells from PBMCs. This specimen's cell subset or site label, per the study, means: CD45RA+CCR7+. The nucleotides read TGTGCCAGCAGTTTACAAGTTGGAGGGGAAGCTTTCTTT. Translated, this is CASSLQVGGEAFF.